This T cell receptor (beta chain) appears in the sequencing data of a study of Graves' ophthalmopathy and Graves' hyperthyroidism. This clonotype came up many times. As the starting material, 10 ml of fresh peripheral blood yielded the PBMCs. Amplifying from RNA transcripts, the study obtained TCR beta CDR3 regions. In the first round, RT-PCR was carried out with HTBI primers, and a multiplex PCR formed the second round. TCRdb reprocessed the multiplex PCR reads via MiXCR and lists one record per CDR3 protein. The sample yields approximately 500,000 distinct CDR3 sequences, approximately 15% seen once. The specimen was blood. The origin of this receptor is a young woman with Graves' ophthalmopathy.

The CDR3 DNA reads as TGTGCCAGCAGTTTCTACGGACAGCCTGAGCAGTACTTC. Translated, it gives CASSFYGQPEQYF. The chain carries TRBV28 and TRBJ2-7; TRBD1 is a possible D gene (6 bases). The V and J ends lost 3 bases and 7 bases respectively, with 13 bases between them. CDR3 length: 13 residues. Looked up from germline, CDR1 is MDHEN and CDR2 is SYDVKM.